The clone carrying this T cell receptor beta chain was found a few times. The CDR3 has 14 residues. Trimming shortened V by 0 bases and J by 7 bases, and 9 bases separated the two germline ends. Germline V gene lookup returns CDR1 LNHNV and CDR2 YYDKDF (reference sequence). TCRdb called clones again from the PCR reads with MiXCR. The table has 7,000 or so clones, around a quarter seen once; the top ten hold less than 20%. Thyroid surgery took place with no prior treatment in any patient. The record originates from a study of metastatic and nonmetastatic thyroid tumors. This sequence originates from a male donor with papillary thyroid cancer or a benign thyroid nodule (not recorded which). Some clones in this sample may be carry-over from other donors' samples. V usage is TRBV15 and J usage is TRBJ1-4, with D possibly matching TRBD1 (6 bases). The sample taken for sequencing was adjacent normal tissue. The CDR3 sequence is CATSRDVGAEKLFF. In DNA, the CDR3 is TGTGCCACCAGCAGAGATGTGGGGGCTGAAAAACTGTTTTTT.